Following are 19 T cell receptor beta chains from one sample sequenced in a study of blood T cells in healthy people across ages. Then a second PCR, running about 6 to 11 cycles, was carried out with a sample-barcoded 5' primer and a J-beta primer mix. MiXCR, applied by TCRdb to the 5' RACE reads, yields one record per CDR3 protein. The data show 730,000 or so distinct CDR3 sequences, around 46% seen once. Sequenced material: blood. These TCRs come from a woman in her sixties in good health.

V is TRBV25-1 and J is TRBJ1-2; 11 positions match TRBD1. Looked up from germline, CDR1 is MGHDK and CDR2 is SYGVNS. The CDR3 totals 16 residues. Trimming cost V 3 bases and J 4 bases; bases outside gene matches: 7. The CDR3 DNA sequence: TGTGCCAGCAGTGATCCTCAAGGGACAGGGGGCTATGGCTACACCTTC. Translating it yields CASSDPQGTGGYGYTF.

This sequence joins TRBV20-1 and TRBJ2-4, with D possibly being TRBD1 or TRBD2 (6 bases each). With the DNA end fitting TRBJ2-5 better, the J assignment may be wrong. Germline CDR1 DFQATT, CDR2 SNEGSKA (reference sequence). The CDR3 totals 14 residues. The CDR3 region has the DNA TGCAGTGCTAGAGGGGGGGCTAGTGGCGAGACCCAGTACTTC. It codes for CSARGGASGETQYF.

This chain joins TRBV30 and TRBJ1-1, with a possible D match to TRBD1 (6 bases). Germline V gives CDR1 GTSNPN, CDR2 SVGIG (reference sequence). The CDR3 is 14 amino acids. Deletions cut 1 base from V and 0 bases from J, with 9 bases between. The CDR3 region is CAWSGTALNTEAFF. The CDR3 region has the DNA TGTGCCTGGAGTGGGACAGCCTTGAACACTGAAGCTTTCTTT. The complete variable domain, with remaining parts taken from reference TRBV30 and TRBJ1-1, reads SQTIHQWPATLVQPVGSPLSLECTVEGTSNPNLYWYRQAAGRGLQLLFYSVGIGQISSEVPQNLSASRPQDRQFILSSKKLLLSDSGFYLCAWSGTALNTEAFFGQGTRLTVV.

The genes are TRBV19 and TRBJ2-3; D is undetermined. Germline assignment: CDR1 LNHDA and CDR2 SQIVND (reference sequence). There are 12 residues in the CDR3. Trimming cost V 8 bases and J 3 bases, with 9 bases left between them. For the CDR3, the DNA is TGTGCCAGTGGTACTCCGACAGATACGCAGTATTTT. Translating it yields CASGTPTDTQYF. Combining the CDR3 with reference TRBV19 and TRBJ2-3 gives the whole variable domain DGGITQSPKYLFRKEGQNVTLSCEQNLNHDAMYWYRQDPGQGLRLIYYSQIVNDFQKGDIAEGYSVSREKKESFPLTVTSAQKNPTAFYLCASGTPTDTQYFGPGTRLTVL.

This chain joins TRBV20-1 and TRBJ2-5; unclear D gene. The closer fit of TRBJ2-7 to the DNA end suggests the J call may be wrong. Germline CDR1 and CDR2: DFQATT and SNEGSKA (reference sequence). The CDR3 consists of 15 residues. The CDR3 nucleotides read TGCAGTGCTAGAGATGGAACACGACCTGACTACGAGCAGTACTTC. It translates to CSARDGTRPDYEQYF.

The chain couples TRBV9 to TRBJ2-1; possibly TRBD2 for D (6 bases). The CDR3 runs 14 residues. The germline V and J ends were trimmed by 2 bases and 6 bases, with 12 bases remaining between them. Germline V gene lookup returns CDR1 SGDLS and CDR2 YYNGEE. The CDR3 region is CASSVELAINEQFF. The CDR3 DNA reads as TGTGCCAGCAGCGTGGAACTAGCTATCAATGAGCAGTTCTTC.

This clonotype was observed many times. The CDR3 region has the DNA TGCAGTGCCCAGCGGGAGATCTACGAGCAGTACTTC. This translates into CSAQREIYEQYF. The chain combines TRBV20-1 with TRBJ2-7; 8 bases match TRBD2. Looked up from germline, CDR1 is DFQATT and CDR2 is SNEGSKA (reference sequence). The V segment lost 6 bases and the J segment 3 bases; nucleotides outside the gene matches: 4. The CDR3 totals 12 residues.

V usage is TRBV20-1 and J usage is TRBJ2-1; TRBD2 matches at 9 bases. Germline values: CDR1 DFQATT, CDR2 SNEGSKA (reference sequence). The length of the CDR3 is 15 residues. The ends lost 8 bases at V and 5 bases at J; junction bases unmatched: 13. This chain's CDR3 is CSPSAGGGANNEQFF. Written as DNA, the CDR3 is TGCAGTCCATCCGCGGGCGGGGGGGCAAACAATGAGCAGTTCTTC.

The rearrangement uses TRBV20-1 and TRBJ1-6; tentatively, D is TRBD1 (6 bases). The germline V gene encodes CDR1 DFQATT and CDR2 SNEGSKA (reference sequence). CDR3 length equals 16 residues. Trimming took 6 bases from V and 0 from J, leaving 15 bases between them. The CDR3 is CSAPSGGLSYNSPLHF. CDR3 DNA: TGCAGTGCGCCGTCGGGGGGGCTCTCCTATAATTCACCCCTCCACTTT.

Only one count was recorded for this clonotype. The V and J genes are TRBV7-3 and TRBJ2-5; the D gene could be TRBD1 or TRBD2 (5 bases each). There are 12 residues in the CDR3. The V gene's germline CDR1 is SGHTA and CDR2 FQGTGA. V was clipped by 5 bases and J by 11 bases, with 15 bases between them. The CDR3 here is CASSPSEGEQYF. CDR3 nucleotides: TGTGCCAGCAGCCCATCGGAAGGGGAGCAGTACTTC.

In this sample, this clonotype turned up many times. The chain has TRBV4-2 and TRBJ2-1, with TRBD2 as a possible D gene (6 bases). The CDR3 spans 16 residues. CDR1 and CDR2 (germline): LGHNA, YNFKEQ. Trimming left V 1 base short and J 2 bases short, with 12 bases between. For the CDR3, the DNA is TGTGCCAGCAGCCAAGGGAACTGGGGGGCCTACAATGAGCAGTTCTTC. Protein product: CASSQGNWGAYNEQFF.

The V call is TRBV5-1, the J call TRBJ2-5, with TRBD2 as a possible D gene (6 bases). Germline V gene sequence: CDR1 SGHRS, CDR2 YFSETQ. The CDR3 consists of 17 residues. The germline V and J ends were trimmed by 1 base and 11 bases, with 27 bases remaining between them. For the CDR3, the DNA is TGCGCCAGCAGCTTGAGAGTAGCGGCCCTCTCCTACAATGAGCAGTACTTC. Translation gives CASSLRVAALSYNEQYF.

The V and J genes are TRBV6-5 and TRBJ2-7; TRBD1 matches 8 bases. V was pared by 5 bases and J by 7 bases, with 7 bases of the junction left unmatched. Germline CDR1 and CDR2: MNHEY and SVGAGI. The CDR3 consists of 13 residues. CDR3 region: CASSRTGTIEQYF. The CDR3 DNA reads as TGTGCCAGCAGTCGGACAGGGACCATAGAGCAGTACTTC.

This clonotype was observed a few times. At one boundary the junction diverges from the germline segment, which might be a read error. The chain combines TRBV7-9 with TRBJ1-1, with D possibly being TRBD1 (5 bases). Germline V gene data show CDR1 as SEHNR and CDR2 as FQNEAQ (reference sequence). This CDR3 spans 15 amino acids. CDR3 loop: CASSYGQIMNTEAFF. In nucleotides, the CDR3 is TGTGCCAGCAGCTATGGACAAATCATGAACACTGAGGCTTTCTTT. Combining the CDR3 with reference TRBV7-9 and TRBJ1-1 gives the whole variable domain DTGVSQNPRHKITKRGQNVTFRCDPISEHNRLYWYRQTLGQGPEFLTYFQNEAQLEKSRLLSDRFSAERPKGSFSTLEIQRTEQGDSAMYLCASSYGQIMNTEAFFGQGTRLTVV.

This clonotype was seen a handful of times. J is TRBJ1-5 and V is TRBV3-1; the D gene is possibly TRBD1 (5 bases). This CDR3 comprises 15 residues. CDR1 is LGHDT, CDR2 YNNKEL, per germline (reference sequence). V shed 4 bases and J shed 6 bases, with 16 bases lying between them. For the CDR3, the DNA is TGTGCCAGCAGCCTCGGGGCAGGCGGGCCTCAGCCCCAGCATTTT. Protein: CASSLGAGGPQPQHF. The full variable domain, rest sourced from reference TRBV3-1 and TRBJ1-5, is DTAVSQTPKYLVTQMGNDKSIKCEQNLGHDTMYWYKQDSKKFLKIMFSYNNKELIINETVPNRFSPKSPDKAHLNLHINSLELGDSAVYFCASSLGAGGPQPQHFGDGTRLSIL.

The chain has TRBV5-5 and TRBJ2-6; 9 nucleotides line up with TRBD1. The CDR3 runs 19 residues. Germline values: CDR1 SGHKS, CDR2 YYEKEE (reference sequence). With 0 bases clipped from V and 0 bases from J, the junction kept 7 bases outside the gene matches. DNA of the CDR3: TGTGCCAGCAGCTTGGTCTTAGGGACAGGGTACTCTGGGGCCAACGTCCTGACTTTC. Its protein product is CASSLVLGTGYSGANVLTF.

This clonotype was counted only a few times. This chain connects TRBV20-1 to TRBJ2-1; possibly TRBD2 for D (6 bases). Germline V gene data show CDR1 as DFQATT and CDR2 as SNEGSKA (reference sequence). Trimming took 0 bases from V and 4 from J, leaving 13 bases between them. The CDR3 is 15 residues long. Written as DNA, the CDR3 is TGCAGTGCTAGAGATACGGGGGACCGATACAATGAGCAGTTCTTC. Translating it yields CSARDTGDRYNEQFF.

The genes are TRBV9 and TRBJ2-1, with 10 nucleotides matching TRBD2. The junction had 14 bases not matched to a gene; V was cut back by 4 bases and J by 7 bases. Germline V CDR1 and CDR2: SGDLS, YYNGEE. The CDR3 is 17 amino acids. CDR3 DNA sequence: TGTGCCAGCAGCAGAGGGGGTTTAGCGGGAGGTCTGAATGAGCAGTTCTTC. It specifies CASSRGGLAGGLNEQFF.

This clonotype was counted many times. This chain uses TRBV29-1 with TRBJ2-7; possibly TRBD1 for D (5 bases). The CDR3 sequence is 8 residues long. Germline V CDR1 and CDR2: SQVTM, ANQGSEA. The V end was cut by 7 bases, the J end by 7 bases, with 5 bases between. The CDR3 DNA sequence: TGCAGCGACAGGGAGCAGTACTTC. Amino acid sequence: CSDREQYF.